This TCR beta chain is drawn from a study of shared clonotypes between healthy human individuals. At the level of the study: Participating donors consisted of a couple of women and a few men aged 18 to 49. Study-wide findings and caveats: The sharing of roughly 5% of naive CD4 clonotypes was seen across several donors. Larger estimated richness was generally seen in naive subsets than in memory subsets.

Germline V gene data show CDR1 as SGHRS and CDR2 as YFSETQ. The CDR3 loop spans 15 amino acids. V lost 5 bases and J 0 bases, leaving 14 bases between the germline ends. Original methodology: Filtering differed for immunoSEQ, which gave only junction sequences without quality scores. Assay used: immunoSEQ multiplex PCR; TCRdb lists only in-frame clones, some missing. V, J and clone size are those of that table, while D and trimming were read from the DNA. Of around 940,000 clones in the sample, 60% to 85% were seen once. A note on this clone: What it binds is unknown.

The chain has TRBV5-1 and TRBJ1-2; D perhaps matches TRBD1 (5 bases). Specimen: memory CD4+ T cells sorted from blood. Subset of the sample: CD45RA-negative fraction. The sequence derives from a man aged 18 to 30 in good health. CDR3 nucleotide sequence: TGCGCCAGCAGTCCTTTGGACACCTCTAACTATGGCTACACCTTC. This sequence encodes CASSPLDTSNYGYTF.